The rows below give T cell receptor beta chains drawn from one sample of a study of blood T cells in healthy people across ages. TCRdb reprocessed the 5' RACE reads via MiXCR and lists one record per CDR3 protein. The table records under 2,000,000 distinct CDR3 sequences, around half of them present only once. The sample comprised blood. Receptors originate from a woman between 40 and 50 years old in good health. Each CDR3 is given without its conserved first and last residue. A D gene is named only where the DNA matches it firmly. Size is stated for part of the rows, as once, few or many counts, or as a class when the clone is expanded.

cdr3_aa j_call v_call clone_size d_call
SARVTGGRGEQF TRBJ2-1 TRBV20-1 few TRBD1
ASSEAAGANYGYT TRBJ1-2 TRBV2 . .
ATSDRTEGTDTQY TRBJ2-3 TRBV24-1 . .
ASSPLFQETQY . TRBV27 . .
ASSVDTEYYNEQF TRBJ2-1 TRBV9 few .
ASRTATSGANVLT TRBJ2-6 TRBV6-6 few .
ASGTGGADTQY TRBJ2-3 TRBV7-2 . TRBD1
ASSQDGPGGGRPQPQH TRBJ1-5 TRBV4-2 . TRBD1
ASSEGQRIGYT TRBJ1-2 TRBV9 . .
ACEDRGLKTQY TRBJ2-5 TRBV3-1 many TRBD1
ASSGSGTSLSSPLH TRBJ1-6 TRBV7-9 many .
ASSLAAGRYLGETQY TRBJ2-5 TRBV7-6 few .
SASWRGSSYEQY TRBJ2-7 TRBV20-1 . TRBD2
ASSKQGHETQY TRBJ2-5 TRBV6-2/TRBV6-3 once .
SSLRGTHEQY TRBJ2-7 TRBV20-1 . TRBD2
ASSYSGGLTDTRY TRBJ2-3 TRBV6-2/TRBV6-3 . .
ASSESTGGYT TRBJ1-2 TRBV25-1 . .
ATGFRLAGGDTQY TRBJ2-3 TRBV6-5 . TRBD2
ASSWTYRGRQETQY TRBJ2-5 TRBV5-1 . TRBD1
ASSLGWNYGYT TRBJ1-2 TRBV6-5 once .
SVGRTGTGSNTGELF TRBJ2-2 TRBV29-1 . TRBD1
ASSSDRYNSPLH TRBJ1-6 TRBV5-1 few TRBD1